Shown below are 24 T cell receptor beta chains from a single sample sequenced in a study of blood T cell repertoires in COVID-19. The assay was immunoSEQ multiplex PCR, and TCRdb's table has in-frame clones only and misses some. Of 110,000 to 150,000 clones in the sample, around three quarters are singletons; the top ten hold less than 4.5%. Sequencing input: peripheral blood. The source is a man aged 55 to 70 with acute or convalescent COVID-19.

This clone was counted at least ten times. The rearrangement uses TRBV9 and TRBJ2-7, with a tentative D call TRBD2 (6 bases). CDR1 is SGDLS, CDR2 YYNGEE, per germline. Trimming shortened V by 1 base and J by 5 bases, and 10 bases separated the two germline ends. The CDR3 is 13 residues long. CDR3: CASSVFPGDEQYF. As DNA, the CDR3 is TGTGCCAGCAGCGTATTTCCGGGGGACGAGCAGTACTTC.

This CDR3 is CASSVGTGGWETQYF. As DNA, the CDR3 is TGTGCCAGCAGCGTAGGAACGGGGGGCTGGGAGACCCAGTACTTC. The gene calls are TRBV9 and TRBJ2-5; perhaps TRBD2 as D (7 bases). This CDR3 is 15 amino acids long. Trimming took 0 bases from V and 5 from J, leaving 14 bases between them. Germline CDR1 reads SGDLS; CDR2 reads YYNGEE.

This rearrangement joins TRBV3-1 (or the pseudogene TRBV3-2) to TRBJ2-5; 11 positions agree with TRBD2. The CDR3 is made up of 16 amino acids. J gave up 4 bases and V 4 bases, and 8 bases lay outside the gene matches. Germline assignment: CDR1 LGHDT and CDR2 YNNKEL (reference sequence). The DNA of the CDR3 is TGTGCCAGCAGCCTCTCACTAGCGGGAGCGGGAGAGACCCAGTACTTC. Amino acid sequence: CASSLSLAGAGETQYF.

The count of this clone is one. The gene calls are TRBV5-1 and TRBJ2-7; TRBD2 agrees at 11 bases. The CDR3 consists of 18 residues. V was clipped by 2 bases and J by 4 bases; unmatched bases: 14. Germline V gene sequence: CDR1 SGHRS, CDR2 YFSETQ. CDR3 protein: CASSFGTSGSPRGYEQYF. The CDR3 DNA follows: TGCGCCAGCAGCTTTGGGACTAGCGGATCTCCCCGGGGGTACGAGCAGTACTTC. Together with reference TRBV5-1 and TRBJ2-7, the CDR3 gives the full variable domain: KAGVTQTPRYLIKTRGQQVTLSCSPISGHRSVSWYQQTPGQGLQFLFEYFSETQRNKGNFPGRFSGRQFSNSRSEMNVSTLELGDSALYLCASSFGTSGSPRGYEQYFGPGTRLTVT.

With respect to this clone: Other DNA sequences in the sample encode the same CDR3. The V call is TRBV3-1 (or the pseudogene TRBV3-2), the J call TRBJ2-1; the D is unclear. Germline assignment: CDR1 LGHDT and CDR2 YNNKEL (reference sequence). This CDR3 has 12 amino acids. With 4 bases removed from V and 6 bases from J, the gap between germline ends came to 7 bases. The CDR3 sequence is CASSPSRNEQFF. Here the CDR3 DNA reads TGTGCCAGCAGCCCAAGCCGCAATGAGCAGTTCTTC.

The chain carries TRBV3-1 (or the pseudogene TRBV3-2) and TRBJ2-7; 10 bases agree with TRBD2. Germline V gene lookup returns CDR1 LGHDT and CDR2 YNNKEL (reference sequence). The CDR3 is made up of 14 amino acids. The trim removed 2 bases at V and 7 bases at J, leaving 5 bases unmatched. The CDR3 DNA follows: TGTGCCAGCAGCCAACTAGCGGGAGAGAGGGAGCAGTACTTC. It codes for CASSQLAGEREQYF.

This rearrangement joins TRBV6-5 to TRBJ1-2; D not resolved. V lost 6 bases and J lost 7, with 12 bases in between. The CDR3 consists of 12 residues. CDR1 MNHEY and CDR2 SVGAGI come from the germline V gene. CDR3 sequence: CASRNEGSGYTF. DNA of the CDR3: TGTGCCAGCAGGAATGAGGGAAGTGGCTACACCTTC.

The chain links TRBV28 to TRBJ2-7; 12 nucleotides match TRBD2. The germline V gene has CDR1 MDHEN and CDR2 SYDVKM. This CDR3 has 15 residues. Trimming cost V 5 bases and J 8 bases; bases outside gene matches: 10. The CDR3 sequence: CASSPSSGLAGKQYF. The CDR3 coding sequence is TGTGCCAGCAGTCCTTCCTCTGGACTAGCGGGGAAGCAGTACTTC.

The rearrangement links TRBV24-1 to TRBJ2-3; 8 bases map to TRBD2. V trimming: 1 base; J trimming: 0 bases; junction bases outside the gene matches: 2. The germline V gene encodes CDR1 KGHDR and CDR2 SFDVKD. The CDR3 contains 16 residues. CDR3 nucleotides: TGTGCCACCAGTGATTTTCGGGGGGGGAGCACAGATACGCAGTATTTT. As protein: CATSDFRGGSTDTQYF.

The chain combines TRBV28 with TRBJ1-3; 7 nucleotides line up with TRBD1. V trimming: 3 bases; J trimming: 0 bases; junction bases outside the gene matches: 5. The germline gives CDR1 MDHEN, CDR2 SYDVKM. CDR3 length: 16 residues. As DNA, the CDR3 is TGTGCCAGCAGTTTTAGGGACAGATTCTCTGGAAACACCATATATTTT. As protein: CASSFRDRFSGNTIYF.

The gene calls are TRBV5-1 and TRBJ2-3; D gene uncertain. CDR3 length equals 13 residues. The V and J ends lost 4 bases and 0 bases respectively, with 6 bases between them. From germline, CDR1 is SGHRS and CDR2 YFSETQ. CDR3 sequence reads: CASSLGSTDTQYF. Here the CDR3 DNA reads TGCGCCAGCAGCCTCGGGAGCACAGATACGCAGTATTTT.

The chain carries TRBV9 and TRBJ2-1; D is unclear. Per the germline V gene, CDR1 is SGDLS and CDR2 is YYNGEE. Trimming took 3 bases from V and 5 from J, leaving 9 bases between them. CDR3 length: 13 residues. The CDR3: CASSGRQNNEQFF. The CDR3 DNA is TGTGCCAGCAGCGGACGACAAAACAATGAGCAGTTCTTC.

This clone was detected a few times. V usage is TRBV5-1 and J usage is TRBJ2-1; TRBD2 matches 11 bases. The V segment lost 0 bases and the J segment 9 bases; nucleotides outside the gene matches: 2. The CDR3 spans 14 residues. Germline-derived CDR1 and CDR2 are SGHRS and YFSETQ. The CDR3 DNA reads TGCGCCAGCAGCTTGGGACTAGCGGGAATTGAGCAGTTCTTC. Residues: CASSLGLAGIEQFF.

The V call is TRBV10-3, the J call TRBJ1-1; D unclear. Germline CDR1 reads ENHRY; CDR2 reads SYGVKD. CDR3 length equals 12 residues. V was cut by 1 base and J by 5 bases, with 5 bases left in between. The CDR3: CAISEFQTEAFF. The CDR3 bases are TGTGCCATCAGTGAGTTCCAGACTGAAGCTTTCTTT.

The rearrangement uses TRBV4-1 and TRBJ2-3; 9 nucleotides match TRBD1. The CDR3 runs to 16 residues. The V segment lost 5 bases and the J segment 5 bases; nucleotides outside the gene matches: 11. Germline CDR1 is MGHRA and CDR2 is YSYEKL. The CDR3 coding sequence is TGCGCCAGCAGCTCCCCTCTGGGACAGGGAAAAGATACGCAGTATTTT. Protein: CASSSPLGQGKDTQYF.

In its sample, this clone was seen a few times. The chain carries TRBV7-8 and TRBJ1-5; 8 nucleotides align to TRBD1. CDR3 size: 14 residues. Germline CDR1 reads SGHVS; CDR2 reads FQNEAQ. V lost 5 bases and J lost 5; bases outside the gene matches: 5. The CDR3 region is CASSGRGRDQPQHF. In DNA, the CDR3 is TGTGCCAGCAGCGGCAGGGGGCGCGATCAGCCCCAGCATTTT.

The chain recombines TRBV6-5 with TRBJ2-1; D may be TRBD2 (5 bases). Trimming removed 4 bases from V and 9 bases from J, with 10 bases in between. The CDR3 loop spans 12 amino acids. Germline V gene sequence: CDR1 MNHEY, CDR2 SVGAGI. The CDR3: CASSSHGSEQFF. For the CDR3, the DNA is TGTGCCAGCAGTTCACATGGGAGTGAGCAGTTCTTC.

The sample holds a few counts of this clone. The V gene is TRBV27, the J gene TRBJ2-5; possible D gene TRBD2, 5 bases. V lost 6 bases and J lost 5, with 19 bases in between. From germline, CDR1 is MNHEY and CDR2 SMNVEV (reference sequence). CDR3 length: 15 amino acids. The CDR3 DNA sequence: TGTGCCAGCAGCGGAAAATGGGAGAAGAAGGAGACCCAGTACTTC. This gives the protein CASSGKWEKKETQYF.

V is TRBV7-6 and J is TRBJ2-3; 14 bases match TRBD2. This CDR3 spans 17 amino acids. Germline V CDR1 and CDR2: SGHVS, FNYEAQ. J was trimmed by 4 bases and V by 5 bases; bases with no gene match: 8. This chain's CDR3 is CASSQTSGRALPDTQYF. The CDR3 nucleotides are TGTGCCAGCAGCCAGACTAGCGGGAGGGCCTTGCCAGATACGCAGTATTTT.

The V gene is TRBV6-2 or TRBV6-3, the J gene TRBJ2-2; TRBD1 matches 8 bases. Germline V gene lookup returns CDR1 MNHEY and CDR2 SVGEGT. The CDR3 is 15 amino acids. With V trimmed by 2 bases and J by 6 bases, 5 bases remained unmatched. CDR3 sequence reads: CASSYERTGPGELFF. CDR3 nucleotide sequence: TGTGCCAGCAGTTACGAAAGGACAGGGCCCGGGGAGCTGTTTTTT.

This clone was seen just once. The chain links TRBV14 to TRBJ2-1; D perhaps matches TRBD2 (5 bases). This CDR3 spans 14 amino acids. Trimming shortened V by 7 bases and J by 4 bases, and 14 bases separated the two germline ends. Germline CDR1 is SGHDN and CDR2 is FVKESK. The DNA of the CDR3 is TGTGCCAGCACGACTCAGCCGGGGTACAATGAGCAGTTCTTC. It is translated as CASTTQPGYNEQFF. Combining the CDR3 with reference TRBV14 and TRBJ2-1 gives the whole variable domain EAGVTQFPSHSVIEKGQTVTLRCDPISGHDNLYWYRRVMGKEIKFLLHFVKESKQDESGMPNNRFLAERTGGTYSTLKVQPAELEDSGVYFCASTTQPGYNEQFFGPGTRLTVL.

The rearrangement links TRBV18 to TRBJ2-2; TRBD2 matches at 11 bases. Germline CDR1 is KGHSH and CDR2 is LQKENI. CDR3 size: 17 residues. Trimming took 1 base from V and 7 from J; bases not matched to a gene: 8. This CDR3 reads CASSPLTSGSDVGELFF. The DNA of the CDR3 is TGTGCCAGCTCACCACTTACTAGCGGGAGTGACGTCGGGGAGCTGTTTTTT.

This chain joins TRBV5-4 and TRBJ2-7; D might be TRBD1 (5 bases). Trimming took off 4 bases at V and 2 bases at J, with 10 bases between the two ends. The CDR3 covers 13 residues. Germline CDR1 is SGHNT and CDR2 is YYREEE (reference sequence). CDR3 sequence reads: CASSRPGTYEQYF. The CDR3 DNA reads TGTGCCAGCAGCCGCCCAGGGACCTACGAGCAGTACTTC.

This chain joins TRBV7-9 and TRBJ2-3; no reliable D call. Germline V CDR1 and CDR2: SEHNR, FQNEAQ (reference sequence). Trimming cost V 1 base and J 4 bases, with 18 bases left between them. The CDR3 spans 17 residues. The DNA of the CDR3 is TGTGCCAGCAGCTTAGGATTTGGTGGTACCCAGGCAGATACGCAGTATTTT. Translating gives CASSLGFGGTQADTQYF.